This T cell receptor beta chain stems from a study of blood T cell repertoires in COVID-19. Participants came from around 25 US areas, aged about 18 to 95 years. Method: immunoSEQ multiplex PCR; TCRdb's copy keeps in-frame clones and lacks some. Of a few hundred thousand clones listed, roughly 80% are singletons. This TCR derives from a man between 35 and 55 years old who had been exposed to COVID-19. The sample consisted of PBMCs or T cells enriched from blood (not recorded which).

The CDR3 protein is CASNPGHGQEKLFF. Written as DNA, the CDR3 is TGTGCCAGCAATCCGGGACACGGTCAAGAAAAACTGTTTTTT. The genes are TRBV6-5 and TRBJ1-4; tentative D call: TRBD1 (6 bases). The CDR3 has 14 amino acids. Germline V gene sequence: CDR1 MNHEY, CDR2 SVGAGI. V lost 7 bases and J lost 8, with 17 bases in between.